These 26 T cell receptor beta chains originate from one sample sequenced in a study of shared clonotypes between healthy human individuals. The protocol was immunoSEQ multiplex PCR, while the TCRdb copy is restricted to in-frame clones and leaves out a portion. The sample lists roughly 2,500,000 clones; roughly 93% were seen once. Input material: naive CD4+ T cells from PBMCs. Specified subset: CD45RA+ positively selected. All receptors come from a man between 18 and 29 years old in good health. Some clones in this sample may be carry-over from other donors' samples.

The rearrangement joins TRBV6-5 to TRBJ1-5; D might be TRBD1 (5 bases). The germline gives CDR1 MNHEY, CDR2 SVGAGI. Trimming removed 6 bases at V and 0 bases at J, with 12 bases between. The CDR3 sequence is 15 residues long. CDR3 in DNA: TGTGCCAGCAGCAGGGTCGGGGCTAGCAATCAGCCCCAGCATTTT. Translated: CASSRVGASNQPQHF.

This sequence joins TRBV7-9 and TRBJ2-2; 8 positions match TRBD1. With 5 bases clipped from V and 1 base from J, the junction kept 15 bases outside the gene matches. CDR3 size: 19 residues. CDR1 and CDR2 (germline): SEHNR, FQNEAQ (reference sequence). In DNA form, the CDR3 reads TGTGCCAGCAGCCCGCTTCTTGGGACAGGCCCCTGGAACACCGGGGAGCTGTTTTTT. Residues: CASSPLLGTGPWNTGELFF.

The genes are TRBV6-5 and TRBJ2-5, with 9 bases fitting TRBD1. The DNA end is more similar to TRBJ2-7, so the J call may be wrong. The CDR3 contains 15 residues. Germline V lookup: CDR1 MNHEY, CDR2 SVGAGI. The CDR3 nucleotides read TGTGCCAGCAGTTACCGGGACAGGGTGGCCTACGAGCAGTACTTC. This gives the protein CASSYRDRVAYEQYF.

The CDR3 protein is CASSYITGNYGYTF. The DNA for the CDR3 is TGTGCCAGCAGTTACATTACAGGAAACTATGGCTACACCTTC. The J gene is TRBJ1-2, the V gene TRBV6-5; tentatively, D is TRBD1 (5 bases). The germline V gene encodes CDR1 MNHEY and CDR2 SVGAGI. V gave up 2 bases and J gave up 2 bases, with 9 bases separating them. The CDR3 contains 14 residues.

The rearrangement uses TRBV10-3 and TRBJ1-2; D remains ambiguous. The CDR3 runs to 13 residues. V lost 3 bases and J lost 2, with 7 bases in between. Per germline, CDR1 ENHRY and CDR2 SYGVKD. This CDR3 is CAISEGLNYGYTF. As DNA, the CDR3 is TGTGCCATCAGTGAAGGACTAAACTATGGCTACACCTTC.

The chain uses TRBV7-9 and TRBJ1-1; D is unclear. The CDR3 contains 14 residues. V was cut by 5 bases and J by 0 bases, with 10 bases left in between. The V gene's germline CDR1 is SEHNR and CDR2 FQNEAQ (reference sequence). The CDR3 spells CASSVRALNTEAFF. The DNA for the CDR3 is TGTGCCAGCAGCGTCCGGGCCCTGAACACTGAAGCTTTCTTT.

The J gene is TRBJ1-5, the V gene TRBV28; possible D gene TRBD1, 5 bases. V shed 3 bases and J shed 7 bases, with 16 bases lying between them. The CDR3 is 15 amino acids. From germline, CDR1 is MDHEN and CDR2 SYDVKM. The CDR3 DNA sequence: TGTGCCAGCAGTTTCGGGCAGGGAAGGGGACAGCCCCAGCATTTT. Its protein product is CASSFGQGRGQPQHF.

This chain uses TRBV6-6 with TRBJ2-1; no clear D gene. CDR1 MNHNY and CDR2 SVGAGI come from the germline V gene (reference sequence). The V end was cut by 2 bases, the J end by 0 bases, with 11 bases between. CDR3 length: 16 amino acids. The CDR3 region has the DNA TGTGCCAGCAGTTACCTTAAACGGAGCTCCTACAATGAGCAGTTCTTC. This codes for CASSYLKRSSYNEQFF.

The rearrangement uses TRBV5-1 and TRBJ2-5, with D perhaps matching TRBD1 (6 bases). The germline gives CDR1 SGHRS, CDR2 YFSETQ. The germline V and J ends were trimmed by 7 bases and 5 bases, with 12 bases remaining between them. The CDR3 extends over 12 amino acids. The CDR3 DNA sequence: TGCGCCAGCCACAGGGTTGGTGAGACCCAGTACTTC. Translation gives CASHRVGETQYF.

The chain employs TRBV28 and TRBJ2-4; 9 bases fit TRBD1. The trim removed 4 bases at V and 7 bases at J, leaving 14 bases unmatched. The length of the CDR3 is 17 residues. Germline-derived CDR1 and CDR2 are MDHEN and SYDVKM. Here the CDR3 reads CASSWAAYGTGRNIQYF. The CDR3 nucleotides are TGTGCCAGCAGTTGGGCGGCCTACGGGACAGGGAGGAACATTCAGTACTTC.

The chain uses TRBV19 and TRBJ2-3; 8 nucleotides agree with TRBD1. This CDR3 spans 18 amino acids. V shed 7 bases, J shed 0 bases, and the junction held 15 bases outside the gene matches. Germline CDR1 LNHDA, CDR2 SQIVND (reference sequence). The CDR3 protein is CASTSRDRHFPSTDTQYF. In DNA, the CDR3 is TGTGCCAGTACCTCCCGGGACAGGCACTTCCCTAGCACAGATACGCAGTATTTT. The full variable domain, with the rest looked up from reference TRBV19 and TRBJ2-3, is DGGITQSPKYLFRKEGQNVTLSCEQNLNHDAMYWYRQDPGQGLRLIYYSQIVNDFQKGDIAEGYSVSREKKESFPLTVTSAQKNPTAFYLCASTSRDRHFPSTDTQYFGPGTRLTVL.

In the case of this clone: The same CDR3 can be traced to other DNA sequences in this sample. This chain uses TRBV5-1 with TRBJ1-4; D remains unclear. CDR1 SGHRS and CDR2 YFSETQ come from the germline V gene. Trimming pared 0 bases from V and 8 bases from J, leaving 11 bases between. The CDR3 extends over 14 amino acids. The CDR3 DNA follows: TGCGCCAGCAGCTTGGGTGGCGGTGGGGAAAAACTGTTTTTT. It codes for CASSLGGGGEKLFF. Full variable domain (outside the CDR3, taken from reference TRBV5-1 and TRBJ1-4): KAGVTQTPRYLIKTRGQQVTLSCSPISGHRSVSWYQQTPGQGLQFLFEYFSETQRNKGNFPGRFSGRQFSNSRSEMNVSTLELGDSALYLCASSLGGGGEKLFFGSGTQLSVL.

J is TRBJ2-7 and V is TRBV15, with a weak D call TRBD1 (7 bases). Trimming removed 3 bases from V and 5 bases from J, with 20 bases in between. The CDR3 spans 16 residues. Germline CDR1 LNHNV, CDR2 YYDKDF (reference sequence). As DNA, the CDR3 is TGTGCCACCAGCAGGGAGGGAGCACAGGGGTGGAACGAGCAGTACTTC. Translating it yields CATSREGAQGWNEQYF.

The V gene is TRBV25-1, the J gene TRBJ2-2; tentative D call: TRBD1 (6 bases). The length of the CDR3 is 13 residues. In germline, CDR1 is MGHDK, CDR2 SYGVNS. Trimming removed 6 bases from V and 5 bases from J, with 10 bases in between. This CDR3 is CASSLTGTGELFF. The CDR3, as DNA: TGTGCCAGCAGCCTAACAGGGACCGGGGAGCTGTTTTTT.

The rearrangement joins TRBV7-9 to TRBJ2-1; TRBD1 matches at 7 bases. CDR3 length equals 13 residues. V shed 5 bases and J 10 bases; nucleotides not matched to a gene: 8. Germline V gene lookup returns CDR1 SEHNR and CDR2 FQNEAQ (reference sequence). CDR3 in DNA: TGTGCCAGCAGCCGAGGGACAGTAGGAGAGCAGTTCTTC. It codes for CASSRGTVGEQFF.

The J gene is TRBJ1-2, the V gene TRBV7-3; 9 bases match TRBD1. The CDR3 sequence is 16 residues long. The germline V gene has CDR1 SGHTA and CDR2 FQGTGA. V dropped 3 bases and J dropped 0; count of bases not matched to a gene: 5. The CDR3 nucleotides read TGTGCCAGCAGCTTCCCGGACAGGGGATCTAACTATGGCTACACCTTC. As protein: CASSFPDRGSNYGYTF.

The V and J genes are TRBV18 and TRBJ1-2; tentatively, D is TRBD1 (6 bases). Germline CDR1 reads KGHSH; CDR2 reads LQKENI. This CDR3 spans 13 amino acids. V gave up 2 bases and J gave up 10 bases, with 14 bases separating them. CDR3 amino acids: CASSPAGAAAYTF. In nucleotides, the CDR3 is TGTGCCAGCTCACCAGCGGGGGCAGCGGCCTACACCTTC.

About this clone itself: Other nucleotide sequences in the sample specify the same CDR3. V gene TRBV28 combines with J gene TRBJ1-5, with 8 bases that match TRBD1. Germline CDR1 and CDR2: MDHEN and SYDVKM. J was trimmed by 7 bases and V by 2 bases; bases with no gene match: 4. This CDR3 has 14 residues. The DNA of the CDR3 is TGTGCCAGCAGTTTAACAGGGGGAAGGCAGCCCCAGCATTTT. As protein: CASSLTGGRQPQHF.

This chain links TRBV30 with TRBJ1-4, with a possible D match to TRBD1 (6 bases). Germline V gives CDR1 GTSNPN, CDR2 SVGIG (reference sequence). The CDR3 has 14 residues. Trimming cost V 4 bases and J 4 bases, with 13 bases left between them. This chain's CDR3 is CAWIGRGHNEKLFF. Written as DNA, the CDR3 is TGTGCCTGGATCGGCAGGGGCCATAATGAAAAACTGTTTTTT.

The sample holds a few counts of this clone. The V call is TRBV6-1, the J call TRBJ2-7, with TRBD1 as a possible D gene (6 bases). This CDR3 spans 14 amino acids. CDR1 and CDR2 from the germline V gene are MNHNS and SASEGT. V dropped 3 bases and J dropped 2 bases, with 11 bases sitting between them. Here the CDR3 reads CASSDTQGTYEQYF. In DNA form, the CDR3 reads TGTGCCAGCAGTGACACACAGGGTACCTACGAGCAGTACTTC.

The rearrangement uses TRBV4-1 and TRBJ2-7, with a tentative D call TRBD2 (6 bases). This CDR3 is built from 16 residues. The germline CDR1 and CDR2 sequences are MGHRA and YSYEKL. Trimming shortened V by 1 base and J by 2 bases, and 15 bases separated the two germline ends. This CDR3 is CASSQAPGLSTYEQYF. For the CDR3, the DNA is TGCGCCAGCAGCCAAGCACCGGGACTTTCCACCTACGAGCAGTACTTC.

The chain joins TRBV30 to TRBJ2-5; possibly TRBD2 for D (5 bases). CDR1 is GTSNPN and CDR2 is SVGIG in the germline V gene (reference sequence). The CDR3 loop spans 14 amino acids. The V end was cut by 6 bases, the J end by 2 bases, with 16 bases between. The CDR3 reads CACLSRAVQETQYF. CDR3 DNA: TGTGCCTGCCTTTCTAGAGCGGTACAAGAGACCCAGTACTTC. The whole variable domain, remainder taken from reference TRBV30 and TRBJ2-5, is SQTIHQWPATLVQPVGSPLSLECTVEGTSNPNLYWYRQAAGRGLQLLFYSVGIGQISSEVPQNLSASRPQDRQFILSSKKLLLSDSGFYLCACLSRAVQETQYFGPGTRLLVL.

The V and J genes are TRBV5-5 and TRBJ1-4; D is uncertain. Trimming removed 4 bases from V and 5 bases from J, with 9 bases in between. This CDR3 is 13 amino acids long. Looked up from germline, CDR1 is SGHKS and CDR2 is YYEKEE (reference sequence). The CDR3 is CASSATVNEKLFF. DNA of the CDR3: TGTGCCAGCAGCGCTACCGTAAATGAAAAACTGTTTTTT.

This sequence joins TRBV19 and TRBJ1-4, with D perhaps matching TRBD1 (6 bases). The V gene lost 6 bases and the J gene lost 8 bases, with 10 bases spanning the gap. CDR1 and CDR2 (germline): LNHDA, SQIVND (reference sequence). The CDR3 is made up of 12 amino acids. Here the CDR3 DNA reads TGTGCCAGTAGAGTGACAGGCGAAAAACTGTTTTTT. Its protein is CASRVTGEKLFF. Complete variable domain (other parts from reference TRBV19 and TRBJ1-4): DGGITQSPKYLFRKEGQNVTLSCEQNLNHDAMYWYRQDPGQGLRLIYYSQIVNDFQKGDIAEGYSVSREKKESFPLTVTSAQKNPTAFYLCASRVTGEKLFFGSGTQLSVL.

V and J are TRBV27 and TRBJ2-5; unclear D gene. The CDR3 has 16 amino acids. Trimming pared 3 bases from V and 0 bases from J, leaving 14 bases between. The V gene's germline CDR1 is MNHEY and CDR2 SMNVEV (reference sequence). The CDR3 coding sequence is TGTGCCAGCAGTTTTGGACCCGGACCCTACCAAGAGACCCAGTACTTC. Amino acids: CASSFGPGPYQETQYF.

Remarks on this clone: Within the sample, other DNA sequences also encode this same CDR3. The chain is built from TRBV9 and TRBJ1-1; D is ambiguous. The V end lost 4 bases, the J end lost 1 base, and 11 bases lay between the germline ends. The CDR3 has 14 residues. From germline, CDR1 is SGDLS and CDR2 YYNGEE. The CDR3 here is CASSPPGGNTEAFF. CDR3 nucleotide sequence: TGTGCCAGCAGCCCCCCGGGCGGGAACACTGAAGCTTTCTTT.